This T cell receptor beta chain was sequenced during a study of shared clonotypes between healthy human individuals (dated by TCRdb to about 2020). Broadly, across the study: Two women and a few men aged 18 to 49 years were included in the cohort. For each donor, three plates each were used for CD4 naive and CD4 memory, two plates were used for CD8 naive, and one plate was used for CD8 memory. To estimate repertoire size and how much clonotypes are shared between individuals, the study performed deep sequencing of blood TCR repertoires from roughly five healthy adults. Different laboratories and diverse techniques were used to prepare libraries and sequence TCR repertoires, to increase sequencing depth and limit assay-specific biases. Between about 0.9 and 9 billion PBMCs per donor were obtained by leukapheresis. Results and caveats for the whole study, not just this receptor: The genetic and exposure-history diversity represented was limited by the small number of donors. Compared with non-shared clonotypes, clonotypes shared by all four sorted-subset donors had higher generation probabilities. Only blood was sampled, and tissue TCR repertoires likely differ from those in blood. Pairwise subsampling led to the expectation that sequencing depth would affect the degree of clonotype sharing among donors. Rarefaction of sorted-subset datasets indicated incomplete sequencing despite the large sequencing depth. Naive subsets generally had larger estimated clonotype richness than memory subsets. Across a few donors, roughly 5% of naive CD4, approximately 3.6% of naive CD8, 2.3% of memory CD4, and approximately 0.42% of memory CD8 clonotypes were shared.

The CDR3 runs 17 residues from the cysteine to the phenylalanine. The read is trimmed to its CDR3 DNA, 51 bases read in frame from base 1. CDR1 is given as LGHNA and CDR2 as YNFKEQ, both from the germline V gene. Ends trimmed: V by 0 bases, J by 4 bases; bases unmatched to a gene: 7. Using the deep immunoSEQ assay, TCR CDR3 regions were amplified from genomic DNA by multiplex PCR. Extracted genomic DNA from each cell subset was distributed evenly across all wells of several immunoSEQ 96-well plates, and each plate was treated as a replicate. For sorted subsets, 200 to 250 ng of genomic DNA, equivalent to 25,000 to 35,000 T cell genomes, went into each replicate PCR. Purified libraries were measured with a Qubit 3.0 fluorometer, size-checked on a Bioanalyzer 2100, and measured again with the KAPA Library Quantification kit. A separate single-read 150-cycle Illumina NextSeq 550 flow cell was used to sequence each immunoSEQ 96-well plate. Processing in the source paper ran as follows. Because the immunoSEQ output included only junctional sequences and no quality scores, the filtering could not be the same as the filtering used for full-length reads. To assign V/J genes and CDR3, sequences were annotated against IMGT germline references using PyIR, a Python wrapper for IgBLAST v1.9. Reads were removed for weak V/J assignments (E-value above 1e-6), missing CDR3, stop codons, out-of-frame junctions, or ambiguous translated residues. A V3J clonotype was defined by an identical inferred V gene, J gene, and CDR3 amino acid sequence. The percentage overlap between two repertoires was calculated by dividing the number of shared unique clonotypes by the size of the smaller repertoire. Richness of each repertoire was evaluated using RTK rarefaction, the Chao1 estimator, and Recon v2.1 estimates of unobserved clonotypes. Generation probabilities were computed with OLGA for all TCRbeta clonotypes obtained by the gDNA method from several donors. TCRdb's version of the immuneACCESS table is confined to in-frame rearrangements and falls short of the full clone set. An unresolved V gene accounts for under half of the shortfall where checked; the remainder is of unknown origin. That table furnishes V, J and clone size, whereas the DNA furnished D and trimming. The sample profile shows more than 550,000 clones; 92% of them were found once. Approximately 24% of the sample lies in the top ten.

CD8 naive samples were obtained by positive selection for CCR7 among CD45RO-negative cells, yielding a CD45RA+CCR7+ population from which TemRA cells were excluded. Healthy HIV-negative adults with no recently reported acute infections or vaccinations were included as donors. Every donor was a Caucasian adult living in Nashville, Tennessee, USA. After blood collection by leukapheresis, PBMCs were isolated using Ficoll-Histopaque density gradient centrifugation and then cryopreserved in the vapor phase of liquid nitrogen. Analytical flow cytometry was used to check the purity and quantity of every magnetically sorted T cell population. Each sorted fraction had its genomic DNA isolated and then quantified by UV absorbance on a Nanodrop 2000c. With regard to this clone: Which antigen it targets is not known. No base qualities exist here, and no much larger clone lies one base off it.

Rearrangement joined TRBV4-2 to TRBJ2-2; 8 bases in the junction line up with TRBD2. Source material: naive CD8+ T cells sorted from blood. The intended sense of this specimen's cell subset or site label: CD45RA+CCR7+. This clonotype was sampled from a man aged 25 to 40 in good health. CDR3 loop: CASSQDPGGPGTGELFF. The nucleotide sequence is given as TGTGCCAGCAGCCAAGATCCGGGAGGGCCCGGCACCGGGGAGCTGTTTTTT.